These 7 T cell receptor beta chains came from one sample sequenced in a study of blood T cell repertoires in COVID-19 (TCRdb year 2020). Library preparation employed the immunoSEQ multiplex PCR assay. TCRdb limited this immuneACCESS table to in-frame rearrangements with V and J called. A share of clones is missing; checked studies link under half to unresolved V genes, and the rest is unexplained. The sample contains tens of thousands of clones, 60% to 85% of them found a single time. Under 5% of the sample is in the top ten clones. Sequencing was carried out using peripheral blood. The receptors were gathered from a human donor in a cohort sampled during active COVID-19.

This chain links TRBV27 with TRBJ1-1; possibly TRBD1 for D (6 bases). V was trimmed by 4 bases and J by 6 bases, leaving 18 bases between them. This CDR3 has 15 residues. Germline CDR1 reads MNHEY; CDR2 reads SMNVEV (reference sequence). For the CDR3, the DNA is TGTGCCAGCAGTTCAAGGACAGTAAGGTCGGCTGAAGCTTTCTTT. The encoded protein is CASSSRTVRSAEAFF.

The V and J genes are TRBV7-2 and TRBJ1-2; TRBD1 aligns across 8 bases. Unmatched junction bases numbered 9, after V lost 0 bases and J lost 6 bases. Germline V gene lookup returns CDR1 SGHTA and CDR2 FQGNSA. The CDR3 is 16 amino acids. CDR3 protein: CASSLARAGGYDGYTF. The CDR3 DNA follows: TGTGCCAGCAGCTTAGCGCGGGCAGGGGGCTATGATGGCTACACCTTC.

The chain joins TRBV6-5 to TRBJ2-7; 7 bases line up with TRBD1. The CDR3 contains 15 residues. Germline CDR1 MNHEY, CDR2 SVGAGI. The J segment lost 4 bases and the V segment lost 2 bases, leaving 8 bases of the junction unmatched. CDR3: CASSYGQGVVYEQYF. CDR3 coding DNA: TGTGCCAGCAGTTACGGGCAGGGGGTCGTATACGAGCAGTACTTC.

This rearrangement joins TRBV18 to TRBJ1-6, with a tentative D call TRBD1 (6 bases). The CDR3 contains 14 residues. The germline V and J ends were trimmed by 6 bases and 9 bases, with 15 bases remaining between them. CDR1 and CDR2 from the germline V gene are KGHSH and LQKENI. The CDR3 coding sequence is TGTGCCAGCTCTCAAGACAGGTCAGGTTCACCCCTCCACTTT. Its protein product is CASSQDRSGSPLHF.

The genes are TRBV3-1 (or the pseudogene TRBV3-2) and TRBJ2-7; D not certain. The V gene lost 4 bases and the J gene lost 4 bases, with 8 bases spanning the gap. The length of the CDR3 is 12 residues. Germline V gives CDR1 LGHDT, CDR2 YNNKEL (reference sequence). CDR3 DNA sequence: TGTGCCAGCAGCCCCGACTGGTACGAGCAGTACTTC. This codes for CASSPDWYEQYF.

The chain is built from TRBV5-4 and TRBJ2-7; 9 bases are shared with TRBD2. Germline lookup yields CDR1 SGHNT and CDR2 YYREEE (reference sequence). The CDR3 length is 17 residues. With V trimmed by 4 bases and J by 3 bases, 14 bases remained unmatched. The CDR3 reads CASSPPLEREANYEQYF. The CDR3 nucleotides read TGTGCCAGCAGCCCCCCCCTGGAGCGGGAGGCCAACTACGAGCAGTACTTC.

In DNA form, the CDR3 reads TGTGCCAGCAGCCTCCCGGGGGAGCAGTACTTC. Translation gives CASSLPGEQYF. The chain combines TRBV7-8 with TRBJ2-7; the D gene is possibly TRBD2 (5 bases). V shed 5 bases and J shed 7 bases, with 9 bases lying between them. The CDR3 extends over 11 amino acids. Germline V lookup: CDR1 SGHVS, CDR2 FQNEAQ.